The present entry profiles one T cell receptor (beta chain) with its context. The antigen it binds to is not known. No much larger clonotype is one base removed from it; base qualities were not supplied. The sample comes from a study of T cell responses to AZD1222 COVID-19 vaccine (dated by TCRdb to the early 2020s). Broadly, across the study: AZD1222 recipients given second doses at about 4 weeks or at about 12 weeks were pooled, since spike-specific TCR depth and breadth were not found to differ between the two schedules. Enrollment into the trials was organized by age into subgroups of 18-55, 56-69 and 70-plus years, and those subgroups contained roughly 150, 30 and 60 TCR-sequenced participants, respectively. TCR sequencing was performed for roughly 240 trial participants, of whom around 210 were given two doses of AZD1222 and 26 were given two doses of MenACWY control vaccine.

The CDR3 regions of human TCRbeta chains were analyzed by immunosequencing. In the paper's pipeline: Repertoire TCRs were checked for matches against a reference library of SARS-CoV-2-specific TCRs that had been generated using the MIRA antigen-specificity platform. Breadth was defined as the fraction of unique TCRs that were SARS-CoV-2-associated. Depth was defined as the fraction of total T cells that were SARS-CoV-2-associated. Using the MIRA data, each spike-specific TCR was mapped to the spike region that the TCR reacts to and placed in a CD4 or CD8 class. Log10-transformed breadth and depth values were compared by one-way ANOVA with Sidak's multiple comparisons tests. TCRdb retrieved this table from immuneACCESS and kept in-frame rearrangements only. Not all clones are present; in checked studies, unresolved V genes account for under half, and no reason is known for the remainder. V and J calls and clone size come straight from that table; D and trimming were deduced from the DNA. The sample table shows just under 100,000 clones, and about 88% are seen once. The top ten clones comprise over 2.5% of the sample.

General study outcomes and caveats: The whole spike protein was spanned by vaccine-associated CD4 TCRs, and dominant responses were seen in regions 160-218 and 743-854. The 56-69-year group was small, and its depth increase did not reach significance, likely because of low power. A significant rise in spike-specific TCR breadth and depth was observed after two AZD1222 doses relative to day 0 and relative to MenACWY recipients. Participants were mostly white British and included more females than males, and it was suggested by the authors that clonal diversity may have been underestimated. Reportedly, almost half of the unique spike-specific TCRs recognized epitopes lying outside the regions that are mutated in the B.1.351 and B.1.1.7 variants. Conclusions about previously exposed vaccinees are limited because only six or seven AZD1222 recipients were SARS-CoV-2 seropositive at baseline. Because no day 14 peak-response samples were available, repertoires were characterized only after the peak T cell response.

Inclusive of the bounding cysteine and phenylalanine, the CDR3 is 14 residues long. The only DNA kept is the CDR3, 42 bases in frame from the first base. The germline V gene (reference sequence) provides CDR1 LNHDA and CDR2 SQIVND. V is cut by 1 base and J by 2 bases, and the space between the germline ends is 9 bases. The label giving this sample's time point can be read as: baseline before first vaccination. Vaccinee samples came from UK trials COV001 and COV002, including a single-blind randomized controlled phase 2/3 trial of AZD1222 (ChAdOx1 nCoV-19) in healthy adults. For TCRbeta chain sequencing, PBMC samples from trial participants were taken at day 0 and at day 28 after the second dose.

This chain is built from TRBV19 and TRBJ2-7, with a tentative D gene TRBD1 over 5 matching bases. Sequenced here: peripheral blood, sampled on day 0 of AZD1222 vaccination. The sequence came from an adult in good health. The DNA sequence is as follows: TGTGCCAGTAGTATAGCCTTACAGGCCTACGAGCAGTACTTC. This translates into CASSIALQAYEQYF.